These 15 T cell receptor beta chains share one sample of origin, sequenced in a study of radiation and T cells in renal cell carcinoma. The time point is: blood 2 weeks post-SBRT. Treatment described: 15 Gy SBRT to primary tumor, nephrectomy 4 weeks later. Sequenced by immunoSEQ multiplex PCR; TCRdb stores in-frame clones only, minus some. This sample yields over 60,000 clones, of which roughly 72% are seen a single time; 6.5% to 8% belongs to the top ten. The material sequenced was blood, taken from a patient whose treatment included radiotherapy and nephrectomy. Receptor source: a man in his fifties or sixties with renal cell carcinoma.

The chain links TRBV19 to TRBJ1-1; 10 bases fit TRBD1. V was pared by 3 bases and J by 4 bases, with 11 bases of the junction left unmatched. CDR1 is LNHDA and CDR2 is SQIVND in the germline V gene (reference sequence). The CDR3 runs to 17 residues. The CDR3 DNA reads TGTGCCAGTAGTATTGTCGGGACAGGGGTGGCTAGCACTGAAGCTTTCTTT. Translated: CASSIVGTGVASTEAFF.

The table lists this clone with a few counts. This chain connects TRBV6-1 to TRBJ2-1; TRBD2 might be the D (6 bases). The CDR3 is made up of 17 amino acids. V lost 3 bases and J 1 base, leaving 16 bases between the germline ends. CDR1 and CDR2 (germline): MNHNS, SASEGT. As DNA, the CDR3 is TGTGCCAGCAGTGACGGTCCGCTAGCGCCTTCCTACAATGAGCAGTTCTTC. Amino acids: CASSDGPLAPSYNEQFF.

The CDR3 sequence is CASSPVGQTRNYGYTF. CDR3 coding DNA: TGTGCCAGCTCACCAGTCGGACAGACAAGGAACTATGGCTACACCTTC. The rearrangement uses TRBV18 and TRBJ1-2, with D perhaps TRBD1 (6 bases). Trimming took 2 bases from V and 2 from J, leaving 15 bases between them. The CDR3 consists of 16 residues. Germline assignment: CDR1 KGHSH and CDR2 LQKENI.

In its sample, this clone was seen a few times. V gene TRBV10-3 combines with J gene TRBJ2-1; D may be TRBD1 (5 bases). CDR3 length: 14 residues. Trimming took off 6 bases at V and 8 bases at J, with 17 bases between the two ends. Germline V gene data show CDR1 as ENHRY and CDR2 as SYGVKD. The CDR3, as DNA: TGTGCCATCAGCGACAGTGGACCGTCAGATGAGCAGTTCTTC. It codes for CAISDSGPSDEQFF.

The rearrangement joins TRBV9 to TRBJ2-7; 9 nucleotides match TRBD1. Germline loops: CDR1 SGDLS, CDR2 YYNGEE. The CDR3 covers 15 residues. Trimming at V came to 4 bases and at J to 5 bases, leaving 10 bases not matched to a gene. CDR3 DNA sequence: TGTGCCAGCAGCCGAGAGGGACAGGGAATGAACGAGCAGTACTTC. This codes for CASSREGQGMNEQYF. Supplemented by reference TRBV9 and TRBJ2-7, the full variable domain reads DSGVTQTPKHLITATGQRVTLRCSPRSGDLSVYWYQQSLDQGLQFLIQYYNGEERAKGNILERFSAQQFPDLHSELNLSSLELGDSALYFCASSREGQGMNEQYFGPGTRLTVT.

The rearrangement links TRBV6-5 to TRBJ1-5; no reliable D call. The ends were cut back, 4 bases at V and 6 bases at J, with 10 bases in the middle. The CDR3 runs 13 residues. Germline V gene data show CDR1 as MNHEY and CDR2 as SVGAGI. CDR3 sequence: CASSSRRSQPQHF. CDR3 DNA: TGTGCCAGCAGTTCGAGACGCAGTCAGCCCCAGCATTTT.

The genes are TRBV7-2 and TRBJ2-5, with a tentative D call TRBD2 (7 bases). Trimming removed 1 base from V and 9 bases from J, with 18 bases in between. The CDR3 runs 15 residues. The germline V gene has CDR1 SGHTA and CDR2 FQGNSA. The CDR3 loop reads CASSLGAGAQFPQYF. The CDR3 coding sequence is TGTGCCAGCAGCTTAGGGGCGGGGGCTCAATTCCCCCAGTACTTC.

This clone was counted only a few times. This chain connects TRBV4-3 to TRBJ2-1; D unresolved. CDR1 is LGHNA, CDR2 YSLEER, per germline. The CDR3 extends over 14 amino acids. V lost 0 bases, J lost 8 bases, and 11 bases lay in between. The CDR3 sequence: CASSQERSGDEQFF. CDR3 DNA: TGCGCCAGCAGCCAAGAGCGGTCGGGCGATGAGCAGTTCTTC.

The chain recombines TRBV5-1 with TRBJ2-5, with 10 bases aligning to TRBD2. This CDR3 has 15 residues. CDR1 is SGHRS, CDR2 YFSETQ, per germline. The V gene end was trimmed by 4 bases and the J gene end by 2 bases; junction bases not matched to a gene: 5. CDR3 protein: CASSDPGLAQETQYF. The CDR3 nucleotides are TGCGCCAGCAGCGACCCGGGACTAGCGCAAGAGACCCAGTACTTC.

The V gene is TRBV5-1, the J gene TRBJ2-1; no firm D call. Trimming removed 2 bases at V and 6 bases at J, with 3 bases between. This CDR3 has 11 amino acids. The germline gives CDR1 SGHRS, CDR2 YFSETQ. In DNA form, the CDR3 reads TGCGCCAGCAGCTTATTCAATGAGCAGTTCTTC. It encodes CASSLFNEQFF.

This chain links TRBV4-1 with TRBJ2-7; D gene ambiguous. Germline loops: CDR1 MGHRA, CDR2 YSYEKL. This CDR3 comprises 13 residues. V lost 0 bases to trimming and J lost 6 bases, with 9 bases between them. The CDR3 here is CASSQDSWSEQYF. As DNA, the CDR3 is TGCGCCAGCAGCCAAGATAGTTGGTCCGAGCAGTACTTC.

The gene calls are TRBV5-1 and TRBJ2-5; D might be TRBD1 (6 bases). Trimming cost V 4 bases and J 1 base, with 8 bases left between them. From germline, CDR1 is SGHRS and CDR2 YFSETQ. This CDR3 has 13 residues. The CDR3 region has the DNA TGCGCCAGCAGCACACAGGGCCAAGAGACCCAGTACTTC. Its protein is CASSTQGQETQYF.

As to this clone: At one end, the junction sequence differs from germline, possibly due to a read error. This rearrangement joins TRBV6-5 to TRBJ1-2, with 7 bases that match TRBD1. There are 12 residues in the CDR3. Germline V gene data show CDR1 as MNHEY and CDR2 as SVGAGI. The CDR3 region has the DNA TGTGCCAGCAGTAGTTTTCGACAGGGAATCGCCTTC. This sequence encodes CASSSFRQGIAF.

The rearrangement joins TRBV9 to TRBJ2-3; TRBD2 is a possible D gene (6 bases). CDR3 length equals 13 residues. The germline gives CDR1 SGDLS, CDR2 YYNGEE. V lost 6 bases and J lost 1, with 9 bases in between. The DNA of the CDR3 is TGTGCCAGCACGCGGGATCGCACAGATACGCAGTATTTT. Protein: CASTRDRTDTQYF.

The CDR3, as DNA: TGTGCCAGCAGCGTAGAGGCGGGAGGGCCCGCCGGGGAGCTGTTTTTT. Amino acids: CASSVEAGGPAGELFF. The chain combines TRBV9 with TRBJ2-2, with 9 bases identical to TRBD2. V was clipped by 0 bases and J by 6 bases; unmatched bases: 6. Germline-derived CDR1 and CDR2 are SGDLS and YYNGEE. This CDR3 comprises 16 residues.